The TCR beta chain described here comes from a study of shared clonotypes between healthy human individuals. Deletions cut 2 bases from V and 4 bases from J, with 14 bases between. The germline V gene has CDR1 MNHEY and CDR2 SVGAGI. The CDR3 consists of 15 residues. Assay used: immunoSEQ multiplex PCR; TCRdb lists only in-frame clones, some missing. The sample includes about 1.5 million clones, under 99% of them seen just once. Input material: naive CD4+ T cells sorted from blood. Subset noted: CD45RA+ positively selected. The receptor's source is a young man in good health. The chain joins TRBV6-5 to TRBJ1-2, with D tentatively TRBD1 (6 bases). The CDR3 is CASSYRTDHLYGYTF. For the CDR3, the DNA is TGTGCCAGCAGTTACCGGACAGACCATCTCTATGGCTACACCTTC.